The 10 T cell receptor beta chains reported below all come from one sample, sequenced in a study of blood T cell repertoires in COVID-19. TCRdb's copy holds only in-frame clones and misses some; the assay was immunoSEQ multiplex PCR. The repertoire includes 140,000 or so clones, 70% to 90% of them detected once, and about 1.7% sits in the top ten. The sequenced material came from peripheral blood. Receptors originate from a man in his 70s with acute or convalescent COVID-19.

The chain recombines TRBV19 with TRBJ1-6; weak D call: TRBD1 (5 bases). Germline-derived CDR1 and CDR2 are LNHDA and SQIVND (reference sequence). The CDR3 runs to 18 residues. V gave up 5 bases and J gave up 2 bases, with 19 bases separating them. CDR3 sequence (DNA): TGTGCCAGTAGTGTCTCGGAGGGCGGGGCCACCTATAATTCACCCCTCCACTTT. This encodes CASSVSEGGATYNSPLHF. Complete variable domain (other parts from reference TRBV19 and TRBJ1-6): DGGITQSPKYLFRKEGQNVTLSCEQNLNHDAMYWYRQDPGQGLRLIYYSQIVNDFQKGDIAEGYSVSREKKESFPLTVTSAQKNPTAFYLCASSVSEGGATYNSPLHFGNGTRLTVT.

The rearrangement links TRBV18 to TRBJ1-3; 7 bases fit TRBD1. The junction had 5 bases not matched to a gene; V was cut back by 3 bases and J by 0 bases. The CDR3 extends over 16 amino acids. Germline V gene lookup returns CDR1 KGHSH and CDR2 LQKENI. DNA of the CDR3: TGTGCCAGCTCACCGGGACAGCCTAACTCTGGAAACACCATATATTTT. Translation gives CASSPGQPNSGNTIYF. Full variable domain (missing parts from reference TRBV18 and TRBJ1-3): NAGVMQNPRHLVRRRGQEARLRCSPMKGHSHVYWYRQLPEEGLKFMVYLQKENIIDESGMPKERFSAEFPKEGPSILRIQQVVRGDSAAYFCASSPGQPNSGNTIYFGEGSWLTVV.

The chain combines TRBV10-3 with TRBJ1-1; TRBD1 matches at 9 bases. With 1 base clipped from V and 9 bases from J, the junction kept 6 bases outside the gene matches. Germline V gene lookup returns CDR1 ENHRY and CDR2 SYGVKD. CDR3 length equals 14 residues. The DNA of the CDR3 is TGTGCCATCAGTGAGTTGAGCAACAGGGGGCAAGCTTTCTTT. This codes for CAISELSNRGQAFF.

The chain joins TRBV7-9 to TRBJ1-4; TRBD1 matches 8 bases. The CDR3 runs to 14 residues. Trimming took 5 bases from V and 7 from J; bases not matched to a gene: 6. Germline CDR1 SEHNR, CDR2 FQNEAQ (reference sequence). The CDR3 nucleotides read TGTGCCAGCAGCCTCGGACAGGGAGGTGAAAAACTGTTTTTT. It specifies CASSLGQGGEKLFF.

V usage is TRBV6-5 and J usage is TRBJ2-1; TRBD2 might be the D (6 bases). Germline-derived CDR1 and CDR2 are MNHEY and SVGAGI. With 9 bases removed from V and 3 bases from J, the gap between germline ends came to 18 bases. This CDR3 spans 15 amino acids. Here the CDR3 DNA reads TGTGCCAGTGAGATAGCGGTAGGGGACTACAATGAGCAGTTCTTC. As protein: CASEIAVGDYNEQFF.

V and J are TRBV9 and TRBJ2-3, with D perhaps matching TRBD2 (6 bases). V gave up 1 base and J gave up 2 bases, with 14 bases separating them. The CDR3 contains 16 residues. The germline V gene has CDR1 SGDLS and CDR2 YYNGEE. The CDR3 loop is CASSVFGSGTTDTQYF. In DNA, the CDR3 is TGTGCCAGCAGCGTATTTGGTAGCGGAACCACAGATACGCAGTATTTT.

The chain employs TRBV3-1 (or the pseudogene TRBV3-2) and TRBJ1-3; D remains unclear. The germline gives CDR1 LGHDT, CDR2 YNNKEL (reference sequence). The CDR3 is 15 residues long. V shed 4 bases and J shed 0 bases, with 10 bases lying between them. CDR3 region: CASSRVRSSGNTIYF. CDR3 nucleotide sequence: TGTGCCAGCAGCCGCGTACGTAGCTCTGGAAACACCATATATTTT.

V and J are TRBV4-1 and TRBJ2-5; possibly TRBD2 for D (5 bases). This CDR3 is 17 amino acids long. Trimming pared 0 bases from V and 3 bases from J, leaving 17 bases between. Looked up from germline, CDR1 is MGHRA and CDR2 is YSYEKL. CDR3 bases: TGCGCCAGCAGCCAAGAGAGGGTTGTCCCGAATAAAGAGACCCAGTACTTC. This encodes CASSQERVVPNKETQYF.

The genes are TRBV6-5 and TRBJ2-3; 7 bases align to TRBD2. From germline, CDR1 is MNHEY and CDR2 SVGAGI. After removal of 4 bases from V and 4 bases from J, the junction contained 5 bases not matched to a gene. The CDR3 length is 14 residues. Here the CDR3 reads CASSSGGSADTQYF. CDR3 DNA sequence: TGTGCCAGCAGTTCCGGGGGGAGTGCAGATACGCAGTATTTT.

This clone turned up a few times. The rearrangement joins TRBV5-6 to TRBJ2-1; possibly TRBD1 for D (6 bases). This CDR3 region has 14 residues. V lost 6 bases and J 6 bases, leaving 16 bases between the germline ends. Per germline, CDR1 SGHDT and CDR2 YYEEEE. This CDR3 is CASTSSGEFNEQFF. CDR3 nucleotides: TGTGCCAGCACCTCTTCAGGGGAGTTCAATGAGCAGTTCTTC. The variable domain in full, with the rest retrieved from reference TRBV5-6 and TRBJ2-1, is DAGVTQSPTHLIKTRGQQVTLRCSPKSGHDTVSWYQQALGQGPQFIFQYYEEEERQRGNFPDRFSGHQFPNYSSELNVNALLLGDSALYLCASTSSGEFNEQFFGPGTRLTVL.